This TCR beta chain was recovered during a study of T-cell reconstitution after alpha-beta-depleted transplantation in children (dated by TCRdb to between 2015 and 2016). Some background on the complete study: The study quantitatively tracked T-cell immune reconstitution after TCRalphabeta/CD19-depleted allogeneic hematopoietic cell transplantation in children using TCR repertoire profiling. Study-wide findings and limitations: In some patients, the high TCRbeta diversity seen at day 60 was put down to recipient T cells and intrathymic progenitors that had survived conditioning. The apparently early alphabetaT-cell count recovery about two months after transplant was reportedly dependent on only several hundred rapidly expanded clones derived from non-depleted graft cells. The frequencies of hyperexpanded clones fell over the following months, and after one year, T-cell counts and TCRbeta diversity were mostly attributed to newly produced T cells.

The treatment or condition label of this sample denotes: allogeneic hematopoietic cell transplantation with graft depleted of TCRalphabeta T cells and CD19 B cells. Transplant recipients were children who received TCRalphabeta/CD19-depleted allogeneic hematopoietic cell grafts. The V end gives up 3 bases and the J end 8 bases, leaving 1 base in the junction not matched to a gene. The CDR3 runs 13 residues from the cysteine to the phenylalanine. Solely the CDR3 DNA is kept, with 39 bases framed from the first base. CDR1 and CDR2 were assigned from the germline V gene (reference sequence) as DFQATT and SNEGSKA. As for this clonotype: This receptor's antigen is unknown. There are no base qualities to consult, and no much larger clone falls within one base.

The receptor library was made with PCR. Instrument used: Illumina HiSeq 2500. Molecular barcoding was employed in the preparation of TCR libraries, with unique molecular identifiers being used to normalize TCRbeta repertoire quantification. TCRdb reworked the public reads: Q25 trimming with fastp, MiXCR clone assembly, productive beta chains retained. All rows with the same CDR3 protein become a single entry with the most common DNA and genes. The sample has about 77,000 distinct CDR3 sequences on record, 15% to 20% of them singletons. The top ten clones comprise 45% to 55% of the sample. The specimen comprised PBMCs, mostly from graft donor cells, sampled 360 days after TCRalphabeta/CD19-depleted stem cell transplant. The V and J segments used are TRBV20-1 and TRBJ2-1, with 13 junctional bases fitting TRBD2. This sequence was found in a male patient aged 2 to 10 who had a stem cell transplant for acute lymphoblastic leukemia, so the T cells may come from the graft donor. CDR3 reads: CSARTSGRYEQFF. The nucleotides are TGCAGTGCTAGGACTAGCGGGAGGTATGAGCAGTTCTTC.